This TCR beta chain was sequenced in a study of blood T cell repertoires in COVID-19. Germline V gene data show CDR1 as SGHTA and CDR2 as FQGNSA. Trimming took 8 bases from V and 2 from J, leaving 12 bases between them. The length of the CDR3 is 13 residues. Some clones are missing from TCRdb's copy, which holds only in-frame ones; the method was immunoSEQ multiplex PCR. The table shows 55,000 to 65,000 clones, with over 80% occurring only once. The clonotype originates from a woman older than 75 with acute or convalescent COVID-19. The chain links TRBV7-2 to TRBJ1-2; tentative D call: TRBD1 (5 bases). Sample: peripheral blood. The CDR3 loop reads CASFYGGNYGYTF. Written as DNA, the CDR3 is TGTGCCAGCTTTTATGGGGGGAACTATGGCTACACCTTC.